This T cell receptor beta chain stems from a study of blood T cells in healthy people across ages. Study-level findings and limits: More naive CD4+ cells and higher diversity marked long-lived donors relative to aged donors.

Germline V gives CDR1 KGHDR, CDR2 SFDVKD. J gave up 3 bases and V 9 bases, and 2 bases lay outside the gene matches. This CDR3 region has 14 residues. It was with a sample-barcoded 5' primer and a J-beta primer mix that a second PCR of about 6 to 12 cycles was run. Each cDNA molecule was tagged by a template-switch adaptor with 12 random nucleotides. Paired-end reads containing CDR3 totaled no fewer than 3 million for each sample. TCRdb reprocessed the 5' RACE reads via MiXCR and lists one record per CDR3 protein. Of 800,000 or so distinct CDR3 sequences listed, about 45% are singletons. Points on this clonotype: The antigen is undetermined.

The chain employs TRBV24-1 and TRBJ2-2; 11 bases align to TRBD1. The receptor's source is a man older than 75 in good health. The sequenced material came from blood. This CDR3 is CATRGQGDTGELFF. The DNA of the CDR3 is TGTGCCACCCGGGGACAGGGGGACACCGGGGAGCTGTTTTTT.